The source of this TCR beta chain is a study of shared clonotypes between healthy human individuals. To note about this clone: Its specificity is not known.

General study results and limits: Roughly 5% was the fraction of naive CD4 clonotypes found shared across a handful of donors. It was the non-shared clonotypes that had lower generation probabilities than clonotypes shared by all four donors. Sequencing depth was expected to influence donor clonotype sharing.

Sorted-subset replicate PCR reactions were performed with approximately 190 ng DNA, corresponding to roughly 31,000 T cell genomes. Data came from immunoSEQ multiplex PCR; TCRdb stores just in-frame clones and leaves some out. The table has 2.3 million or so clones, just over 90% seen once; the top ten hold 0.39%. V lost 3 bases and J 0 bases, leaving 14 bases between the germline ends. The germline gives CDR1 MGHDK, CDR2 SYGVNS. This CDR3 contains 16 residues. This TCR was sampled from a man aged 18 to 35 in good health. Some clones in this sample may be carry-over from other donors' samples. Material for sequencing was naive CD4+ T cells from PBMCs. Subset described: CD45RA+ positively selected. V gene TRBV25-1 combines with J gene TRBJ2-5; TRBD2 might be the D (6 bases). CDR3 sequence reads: CASSEGGRGYQETQYF. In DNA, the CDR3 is TGTGCCAGCAGTGAGGGAGGACGTGGCTACCAAGAGACCCAGTACTTC.